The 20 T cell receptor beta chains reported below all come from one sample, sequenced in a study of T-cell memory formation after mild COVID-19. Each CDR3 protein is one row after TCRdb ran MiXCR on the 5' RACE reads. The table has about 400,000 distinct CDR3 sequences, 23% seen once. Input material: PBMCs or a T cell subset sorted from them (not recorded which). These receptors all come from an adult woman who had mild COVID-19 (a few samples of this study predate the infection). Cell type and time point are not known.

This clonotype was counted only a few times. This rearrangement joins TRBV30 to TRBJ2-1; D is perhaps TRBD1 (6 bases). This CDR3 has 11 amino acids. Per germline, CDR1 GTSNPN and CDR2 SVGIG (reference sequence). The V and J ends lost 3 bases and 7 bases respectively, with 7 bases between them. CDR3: CAWRTGNEQFF. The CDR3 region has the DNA TGTGCCTGGAGAACAGGGAATGAGCAGTTCTTC.

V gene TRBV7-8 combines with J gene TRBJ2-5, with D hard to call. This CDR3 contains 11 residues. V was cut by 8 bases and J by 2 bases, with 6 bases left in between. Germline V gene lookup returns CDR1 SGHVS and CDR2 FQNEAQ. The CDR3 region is CASAEQETQYF. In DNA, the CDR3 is TGTGCCAGCGCAGAACAAGAGACCCAGTACTTC.

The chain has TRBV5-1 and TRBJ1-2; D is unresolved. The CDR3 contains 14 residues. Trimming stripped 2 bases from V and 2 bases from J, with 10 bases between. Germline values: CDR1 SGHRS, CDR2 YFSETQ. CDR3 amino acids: CASSLRDLNYGYTF. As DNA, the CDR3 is TGCGCCAGCAGCTTAAGAGATCTGAACTATGGCTACACCTTC. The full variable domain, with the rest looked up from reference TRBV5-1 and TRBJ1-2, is KAGVTQTPRYLIKTRGQQVTLSCSPISGHRSVSWYQQTPGQGLQFLFEYFSETQRNKGNFPGRFSGRQFSNSRSEMNVSTLELGDSALYLCASSLRDLNYGYTFGSGTRLTVV.

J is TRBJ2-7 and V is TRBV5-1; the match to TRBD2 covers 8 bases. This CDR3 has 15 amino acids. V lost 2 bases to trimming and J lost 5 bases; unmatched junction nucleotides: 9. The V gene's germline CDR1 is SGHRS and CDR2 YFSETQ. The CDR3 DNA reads TGCGCCAGCAGCTTAGGAAGCGGGAGTATCGACGAGCAGTACTTC. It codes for CASSLGSGSIDEQYF.

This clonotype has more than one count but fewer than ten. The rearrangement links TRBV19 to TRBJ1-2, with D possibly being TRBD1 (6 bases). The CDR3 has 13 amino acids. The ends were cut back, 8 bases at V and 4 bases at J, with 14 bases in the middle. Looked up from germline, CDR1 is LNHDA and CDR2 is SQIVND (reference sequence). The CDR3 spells CASEGGGGYGYTF. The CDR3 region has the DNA TGTGCCAGTGAGGGGGGCGGTGGCTATGGCTACACCTTC.

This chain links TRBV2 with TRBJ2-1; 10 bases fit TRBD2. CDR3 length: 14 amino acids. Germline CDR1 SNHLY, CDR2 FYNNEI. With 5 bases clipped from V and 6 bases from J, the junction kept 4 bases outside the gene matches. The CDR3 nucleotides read TGTGCCAGCAGTAGCGGGAGGGGGGGCAATGAGCAGTTCTTC. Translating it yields CASSSGRGGNEQFF.

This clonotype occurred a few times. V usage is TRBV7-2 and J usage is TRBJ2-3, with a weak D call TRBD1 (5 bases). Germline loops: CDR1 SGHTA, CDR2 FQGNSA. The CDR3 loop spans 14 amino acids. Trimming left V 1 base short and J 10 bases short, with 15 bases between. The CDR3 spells CASSLELGLGAQYF. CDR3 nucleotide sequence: TGTGCCAGCAGCTTAGAGCTCGGGTTAGGGGCGCAGTATTTT.

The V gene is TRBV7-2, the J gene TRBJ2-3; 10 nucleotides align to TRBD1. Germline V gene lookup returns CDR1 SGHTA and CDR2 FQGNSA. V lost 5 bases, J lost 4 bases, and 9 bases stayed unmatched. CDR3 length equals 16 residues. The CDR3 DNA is TGTGCCAGCAGCCTGAGGGACAGGGGCAGATCAGATACGCAGTATTTT. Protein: CASSLRDRGRSDTQYF.

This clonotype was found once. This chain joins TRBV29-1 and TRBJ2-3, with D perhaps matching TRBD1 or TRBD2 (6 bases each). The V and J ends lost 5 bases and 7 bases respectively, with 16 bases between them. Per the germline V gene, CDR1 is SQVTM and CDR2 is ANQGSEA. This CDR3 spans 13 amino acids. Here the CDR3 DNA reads TGCAGCGTTAGTCGGGGGCGGGTCTATACGCAGTATTTT. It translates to CSVSRGRVYTQYF.

The CDR3 loop reads CASSSGGTGGGNEQFF. The DNA for the CDR3 is TGCGCCAGCAGCTCCGGCGGGACAGGAGGGGGCAATGAGCAGTTCTTC. The chain couples TRBV5-1 to TRBJ2-1; 8 bases map to TRBD1. The CDR3 covers 16 residues. CDR1 and CDR2 from the germline V gene are SGHRS and YFSETQ. V shed 3 bases, J shed 6 bases, and the junction held 11 bases outside the gene matches.

The CDR3: CASSSTSYTDTQYF. For the CDR3, the DNA is TGCGCCAGCAGCTCGACTAGCTACACAGATACGCAGTATTTT. The rearrangement uses TRBV5-1 and TRBJ2-3, with TRBD2 matching over 7 bases. Germline CDR1 and CDR2: SGHRS and YFSETQ. CDR3 length: 14 residues. Trimming at V came to 3 bases and at J to 2 bases, leaving 3 bases not matched to a gene.

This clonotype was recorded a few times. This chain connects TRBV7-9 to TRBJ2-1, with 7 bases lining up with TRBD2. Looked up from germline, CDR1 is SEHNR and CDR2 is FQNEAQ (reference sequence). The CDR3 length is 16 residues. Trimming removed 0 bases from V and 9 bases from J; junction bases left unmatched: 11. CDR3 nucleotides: TGTGCCAGCAGCTTAGCGGGGGGACTACTGGCCGGTGAGCAGTTCTTC. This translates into CASSLAGGLLAGEQFF. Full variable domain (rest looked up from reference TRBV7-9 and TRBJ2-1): DTGVSQNPRHKITKRGQNVTFRCDPISEHNRLYWYRQTLGQGPEFLTYFQNEAQLEKSRLLSDRFSAERPKGSFSTLEIQRTEQGDSAMYLCASSLAGGLLAGEQFFGPGTRLTVL.

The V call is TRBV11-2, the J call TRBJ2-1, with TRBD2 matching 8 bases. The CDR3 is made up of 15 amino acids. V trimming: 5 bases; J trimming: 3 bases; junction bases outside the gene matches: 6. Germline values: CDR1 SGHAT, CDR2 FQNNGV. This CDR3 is CASSPDGGGYNEQFF. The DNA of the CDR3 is TGTGCCAGCAGCCCAGACGGGGGGGGCTACAATGAGCAGTTCTTC.

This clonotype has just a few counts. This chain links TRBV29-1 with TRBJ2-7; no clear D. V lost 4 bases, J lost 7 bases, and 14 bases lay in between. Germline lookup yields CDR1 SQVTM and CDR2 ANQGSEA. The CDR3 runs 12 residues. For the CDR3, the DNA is TGCAGCGTTGCCTGGCAGGTTCGAGAGCAGTACTTC. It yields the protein CSVAWQVREQYF.

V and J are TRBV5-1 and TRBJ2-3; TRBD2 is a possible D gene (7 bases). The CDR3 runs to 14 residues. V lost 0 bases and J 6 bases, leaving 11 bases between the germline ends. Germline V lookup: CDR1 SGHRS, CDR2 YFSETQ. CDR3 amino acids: CASSLAWGGDTQYF. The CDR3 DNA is TGCGCCAGCAGCTTGGCCTGGGGGGGCGATACGCAGTATTTT. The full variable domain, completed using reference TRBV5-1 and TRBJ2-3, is KAGVTQTPRYLIKTRGQQVTLSCSPISGHRSVSWYQQTPGQGLQFLFEYFSETQRNKGNFPGRFSGRQFSNSRSEMNVSTLELGDSALYLCASSLAWGGDTQYFGPGTRLTVL.

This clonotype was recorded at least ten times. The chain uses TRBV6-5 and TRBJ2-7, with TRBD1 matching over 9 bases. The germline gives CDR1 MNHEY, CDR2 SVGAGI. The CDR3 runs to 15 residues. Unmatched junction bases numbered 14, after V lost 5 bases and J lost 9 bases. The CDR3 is CASSPSNRDRVGQYF. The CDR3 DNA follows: TGTGCCAGCAGTCCCTCTAACCGGGACAGGGTCGGGCAGTACTTC.

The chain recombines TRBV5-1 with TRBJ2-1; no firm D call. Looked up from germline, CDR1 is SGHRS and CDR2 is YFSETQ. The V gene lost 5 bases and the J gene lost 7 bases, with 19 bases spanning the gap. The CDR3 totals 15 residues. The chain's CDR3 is CASSIGSSGGNEQFF. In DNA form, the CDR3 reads TGCGCCAGCAGTATAGGCAGTAGTGGTGGAAATGAGCAGTTCTTC.

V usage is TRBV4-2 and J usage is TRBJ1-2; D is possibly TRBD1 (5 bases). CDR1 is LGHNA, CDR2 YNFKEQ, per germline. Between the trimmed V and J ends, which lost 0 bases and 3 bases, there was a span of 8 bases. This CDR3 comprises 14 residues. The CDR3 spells CASSQDGGDYGYTF. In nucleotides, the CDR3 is TGTGCCAGCAGCCAAGACGGGGGAGACTATGGCTACACCTTC.

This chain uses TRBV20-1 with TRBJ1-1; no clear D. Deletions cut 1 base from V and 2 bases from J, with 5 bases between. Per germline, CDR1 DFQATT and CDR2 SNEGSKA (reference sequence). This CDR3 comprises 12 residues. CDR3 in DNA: TGCAGTGCTAGAGGTTCCAACACTGAAGCTTTCTTT. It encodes CSARGSNTEAFF.

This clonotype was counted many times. The CDR3 nucleotides are TGTGCCAGCAGTTACTCGGGGGCTTGGGAGGGCCCGACAGATACGCAGTATTTT. Translating gives CASSYSGAWEGPTDTQYF. The V call is TRBV6-5, the J call TRBJ2-3; a weak D match, TRBD2 (7 bases). This CDR3 is built from 18 residues. V dropped 0 bases and J dropped 3 bases, with 19 bases sitting between them. The germline CDR1 and CDR2 sequences are MNHEY and SVGAGI.